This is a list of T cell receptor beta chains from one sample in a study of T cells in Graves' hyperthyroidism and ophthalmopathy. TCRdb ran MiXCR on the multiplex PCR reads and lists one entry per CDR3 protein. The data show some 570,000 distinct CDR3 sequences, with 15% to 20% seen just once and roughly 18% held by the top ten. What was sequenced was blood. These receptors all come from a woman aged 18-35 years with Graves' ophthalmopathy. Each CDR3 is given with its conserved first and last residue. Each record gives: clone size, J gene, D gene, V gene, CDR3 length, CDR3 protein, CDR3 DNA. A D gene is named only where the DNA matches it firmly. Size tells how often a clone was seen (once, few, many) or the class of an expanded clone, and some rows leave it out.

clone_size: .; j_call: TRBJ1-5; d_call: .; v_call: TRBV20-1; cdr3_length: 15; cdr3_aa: CSPTGVGFGNQPQHF; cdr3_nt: TGCAGCCCCACTGGGGTCGGATTTGGCAATCAGCCCCAGCATTTT
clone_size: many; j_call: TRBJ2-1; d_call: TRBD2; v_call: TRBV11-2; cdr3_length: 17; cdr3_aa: CASSLVATSGSYNEQFF; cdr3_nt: TGTGCCAGCAGCTTAGTAGCGACTAGCGGGAGCTACAATGAGCAGTTCTTC
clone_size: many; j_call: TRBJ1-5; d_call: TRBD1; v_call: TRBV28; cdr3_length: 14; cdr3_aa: CASSSTGGFQPQHF; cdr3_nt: TGTGCCAGCAGTTCGACAGGGGGCTTTCAGCCCCAGCATTTT
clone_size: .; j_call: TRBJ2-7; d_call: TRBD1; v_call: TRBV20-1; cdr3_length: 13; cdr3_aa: CVVGATGGNEQYF; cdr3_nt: TGCGTGGTCGGGGCGACAGGGGGCAACGAGCAGTACTTC
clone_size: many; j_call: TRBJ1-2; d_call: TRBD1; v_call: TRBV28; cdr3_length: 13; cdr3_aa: CASSLTGGRGYTF; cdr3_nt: TGTGCCAGCAGTCTTACAGGGGGTAGGGGCTACACCTTC
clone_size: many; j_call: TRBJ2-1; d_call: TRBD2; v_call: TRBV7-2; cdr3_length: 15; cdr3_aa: CASSLRGLAESEQFF; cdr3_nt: TGTGCCAGCAGCTTAAGGGGACTAGCGGAAAGTGAGCAGTTCTTC
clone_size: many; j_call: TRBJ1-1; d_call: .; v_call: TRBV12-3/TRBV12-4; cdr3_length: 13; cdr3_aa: CASSLFGGPEAFF; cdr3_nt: TGTGCCAGCAGTTTATTTGGGGGGCCTGAAGCTTTCTTT
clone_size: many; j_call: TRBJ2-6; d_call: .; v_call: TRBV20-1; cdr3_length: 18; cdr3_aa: CSANAGRRVLTGANVLTF; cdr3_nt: TGCAGTGCTAACGCCGGACGTAGGGTGTTAACTGGGGCCAACGTCCTGACTTTC
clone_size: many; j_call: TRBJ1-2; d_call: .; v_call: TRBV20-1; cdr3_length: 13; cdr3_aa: CSASDSTNYGYTF; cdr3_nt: TGCAGTGCTAGCGACAGCACTAACTATGGCTACACCTTC
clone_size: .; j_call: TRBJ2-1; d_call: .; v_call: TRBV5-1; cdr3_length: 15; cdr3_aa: CASSLTGTIYNEQFF; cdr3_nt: TGCGCCAGCAGCTTAACGGGAACCATCTACAATGAGCAGTTCTTC
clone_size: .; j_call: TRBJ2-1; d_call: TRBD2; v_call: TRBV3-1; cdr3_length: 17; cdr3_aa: CASSKLAGKSSYNEQFF; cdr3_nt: TGTGCCAGCAGCAAACTAGCGGGGAAAAGCTCCTACAATGAGCAGTTCTTC
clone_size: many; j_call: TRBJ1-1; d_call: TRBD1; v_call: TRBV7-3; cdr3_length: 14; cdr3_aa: CASSSTGLATEAFF; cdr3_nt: TGTGCCAGCAGCTCGACAGGGTTGGCCACTGAAGCTTTCTTT
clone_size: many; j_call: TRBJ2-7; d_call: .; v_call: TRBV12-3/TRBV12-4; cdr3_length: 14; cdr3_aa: CASSLGQGVDEQYF; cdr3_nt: TGTGCCAGCAGCTTAGGGCAGGGAGTAGACGAGCAGTACTTC
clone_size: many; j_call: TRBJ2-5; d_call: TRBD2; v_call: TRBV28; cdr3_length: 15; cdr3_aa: CASSSNGGGGETQYF; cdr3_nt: TGTGCCAGCAGTTCCAACGGGGGGGGTGGGGAGACCCAGTACTTC
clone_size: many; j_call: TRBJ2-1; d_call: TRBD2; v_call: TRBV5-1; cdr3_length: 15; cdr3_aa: CASRPSGGNYNEQFF; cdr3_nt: TGCGCCAGCAGGCCTAGCGGGGGGAACTACAATGAGCAGTTCTTC
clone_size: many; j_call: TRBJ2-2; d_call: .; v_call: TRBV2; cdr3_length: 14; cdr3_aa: CASSTRIDTGELFF; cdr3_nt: TGTGCCAGCAGTACCCGGATCGACACCGGGGAGCTGTTTTTT
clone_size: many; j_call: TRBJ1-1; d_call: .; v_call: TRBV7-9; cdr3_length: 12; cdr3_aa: CASSFGNTEAFF; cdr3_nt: TGTGCCAGCAGTTTTGGGAACACTGAAGCTTTCTTT